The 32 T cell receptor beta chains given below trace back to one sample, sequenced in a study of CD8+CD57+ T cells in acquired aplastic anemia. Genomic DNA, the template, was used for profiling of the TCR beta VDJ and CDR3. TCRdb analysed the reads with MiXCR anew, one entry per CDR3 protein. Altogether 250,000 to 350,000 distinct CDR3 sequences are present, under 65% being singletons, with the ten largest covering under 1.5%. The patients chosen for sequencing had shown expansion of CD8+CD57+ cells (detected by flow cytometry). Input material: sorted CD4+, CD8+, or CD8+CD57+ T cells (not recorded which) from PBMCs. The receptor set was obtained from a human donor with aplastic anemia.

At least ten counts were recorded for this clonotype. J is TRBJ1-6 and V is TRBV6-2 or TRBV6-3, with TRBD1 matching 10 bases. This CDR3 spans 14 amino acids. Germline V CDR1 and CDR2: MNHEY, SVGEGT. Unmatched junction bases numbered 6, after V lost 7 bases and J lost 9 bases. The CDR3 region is CASIRQGAASPLHF. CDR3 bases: TGTGCCAGCATCAGACAGGGGGCGGCTTCACCCCTCCACTTT.

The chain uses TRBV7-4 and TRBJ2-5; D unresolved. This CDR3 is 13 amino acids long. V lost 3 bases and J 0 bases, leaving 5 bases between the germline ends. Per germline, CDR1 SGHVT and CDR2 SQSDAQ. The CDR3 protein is CASSLRNQETQYF. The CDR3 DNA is TGTGCCAGCAGCTTGCGGAACCAAGAGACCCAGTACTTC.

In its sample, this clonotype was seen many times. The CDR3 DNA follows: TGTGCCAGCAGCCACCCTCTAGCAGGGGGTGGCTACACCTTC. Amino acids: CASSHPLAGGGYTF. The chain has TRBV3-1 and TRBJ1-2, with 7 bases that match TRBD1. The ends lost 3 bases at V and 7 bases at J; junction bases unmatched: 8. Germline V gene data show CDR1 as LGHDT and CDR2 as YNNKEL (reference sequence). CDR3 length: 14 residues.

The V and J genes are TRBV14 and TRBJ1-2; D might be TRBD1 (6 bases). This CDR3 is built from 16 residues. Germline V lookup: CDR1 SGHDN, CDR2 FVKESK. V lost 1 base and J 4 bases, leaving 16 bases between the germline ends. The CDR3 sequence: CASSQAGAGAGYGYTF. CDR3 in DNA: TGTGCCAGCAGCCAAGCCGGTGCGGGGGCGGGCTATGGCTACACCTTC.

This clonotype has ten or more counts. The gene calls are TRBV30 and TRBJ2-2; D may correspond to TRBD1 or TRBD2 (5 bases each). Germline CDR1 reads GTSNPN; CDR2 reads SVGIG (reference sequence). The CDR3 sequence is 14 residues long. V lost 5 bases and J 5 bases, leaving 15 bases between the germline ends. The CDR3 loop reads CAWRGPSVTGELFF. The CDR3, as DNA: TGTGCCTGGCGGGGACCGTCGGTTACCGGGGAGCTGTTTTTT.

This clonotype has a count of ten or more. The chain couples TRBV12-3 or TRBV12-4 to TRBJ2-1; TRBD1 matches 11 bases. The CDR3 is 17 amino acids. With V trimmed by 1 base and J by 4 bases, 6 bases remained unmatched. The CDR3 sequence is CASSLEGRDRGYNEQFF. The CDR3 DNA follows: TGTGCCAGCAGTTTAGAGGGGCGGGACAGGGGGTACAATGAGCAGTTCTTC.

CDR3 region: CATSAGPYEQYF. DNA for the CDR3: TGTGCCACCAGTGCCGGGCCCTACGAGCAGTACTTC. The chain uses TRBV24-1 and TRBJ2-7; D unresolved. The CDR3 length is 12 residues. Looked up from germline, CDR1 is KGHDR and CDR2 is SFDVKD. V gave up 5 bases and J gave up 2 bases, with 6 bases separating them.

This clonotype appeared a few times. The CDR3 DNA follows: TGTGCCAGCAGTTCCCGGGACAGGTTTTACGAGCAGTACTTC. Translation gives CASSSRDRFYEQYF. The gene calls are TRBV7-6 and TRBJ2-7, with TRBD1 matching over 8 bases. CDR3 length: 14 residues. V shed 6 bases and J 4 bases; nucleotides not matched to a gene: 8. Per germline, CDR1 SGHVS and CDR2 FNYEAQ.

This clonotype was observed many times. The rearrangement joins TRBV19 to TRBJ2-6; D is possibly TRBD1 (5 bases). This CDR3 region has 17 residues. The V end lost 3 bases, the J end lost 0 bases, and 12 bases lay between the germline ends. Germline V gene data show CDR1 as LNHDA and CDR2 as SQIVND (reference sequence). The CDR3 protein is CASSIQGIVSGANVLTF. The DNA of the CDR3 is TGTGCCAGTAGTATCCAGGGAATAGTCTCTGGGGCCAACGTCCTGACTTTC. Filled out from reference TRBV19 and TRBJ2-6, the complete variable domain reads DGGITQSPKYLFRKEGQNVTLSCEQNLNHDAMYWYRQDPGQGLRLIYYSQIVNDFQKGDIAEGYSVSREKKESFPLTVTSAQKNPTAFYLCASSIQGIVSGANVLTFGAGSRLTVL.

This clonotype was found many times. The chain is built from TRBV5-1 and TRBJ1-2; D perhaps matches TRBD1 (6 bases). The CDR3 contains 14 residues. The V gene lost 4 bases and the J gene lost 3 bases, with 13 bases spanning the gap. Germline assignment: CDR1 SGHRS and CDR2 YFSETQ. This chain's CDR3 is CASSPGGGDYGYTF. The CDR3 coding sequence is TGCGCCAGCAGCCCCGGGGGGGGCGACTATGGCTACACCTTC. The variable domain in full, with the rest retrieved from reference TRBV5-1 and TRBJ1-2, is KAGVTQTPRYLIKTRGQQVTLSCSPISGHRSVSWYQQTPGQGLQFLFEYFSETQRNKGNFPGRFSGRQFSNSRSEMNVSTLELGDSALYLCASSPGGGDYGYTFGSGTRLTVV.

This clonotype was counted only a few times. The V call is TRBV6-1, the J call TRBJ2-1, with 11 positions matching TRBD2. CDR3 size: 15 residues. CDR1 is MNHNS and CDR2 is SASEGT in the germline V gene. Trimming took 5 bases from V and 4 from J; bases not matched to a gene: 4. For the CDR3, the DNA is TGTGCCAGCAGTTTGACTAGCGGGGATTACAATGAGCAGTTCTTC. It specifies CASSLTSGDYNEQFF.

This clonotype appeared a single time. Here the CDR3 DNA reads TGCAGTGCCCCCCCGCCGAATTCCTACGAGCAGTACTTC. As protein: CSAPPPNSYEQYF. This rearrangement joins TRBV20-1 to TRBJ2-7; D ambiguous. With 6 bases removed from V and 1 base from J, the gap between germline ends came to 13 bases. The CDR3 totals 13 residues. Germline V lookup: CDR1 DFQATT, CDR2 SNEGSKA (reference sequence).

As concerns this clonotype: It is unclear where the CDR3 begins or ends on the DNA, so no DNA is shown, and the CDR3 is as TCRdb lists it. CDR3 residues: CASSFYICSATTGDRPLNTEAFF. V and J are TRBV7-3 and TRBJ1-1; the D segment call TRBD1 is taken from the table without a DNA check. From germline, CDR1 is SGHTA and CDR2 FQGTGA. The CDR3 length is 23 residues, termini included.

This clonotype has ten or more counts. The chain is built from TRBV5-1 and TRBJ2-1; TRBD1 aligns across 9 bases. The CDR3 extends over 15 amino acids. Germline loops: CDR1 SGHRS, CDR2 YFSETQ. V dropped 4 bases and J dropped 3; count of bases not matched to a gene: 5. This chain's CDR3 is CASSLGQGHYNEQFF. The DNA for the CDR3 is TGCGCCAGCAGCCTGGGACAGGGACACTACAATGAGCAGTTCTTC.

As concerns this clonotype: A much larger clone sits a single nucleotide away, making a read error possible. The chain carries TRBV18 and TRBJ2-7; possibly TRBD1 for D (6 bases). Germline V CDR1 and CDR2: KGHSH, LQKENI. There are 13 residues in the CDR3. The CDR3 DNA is TGTGTCAGCTCATTAGGACAGATGAACGAGCAGTACTTC. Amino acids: CVSSLGQMNEQYF.

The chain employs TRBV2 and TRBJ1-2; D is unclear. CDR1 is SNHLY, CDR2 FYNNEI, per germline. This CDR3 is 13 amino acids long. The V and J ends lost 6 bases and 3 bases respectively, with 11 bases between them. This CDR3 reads CASRSIEDYGYTF. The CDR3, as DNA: TGTGCCAGCAGGTCGATAGAGGACTATGGCTACACCTTC. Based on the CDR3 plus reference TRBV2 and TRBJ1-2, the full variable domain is EPEVTQTPSHQVTQMGQEVILRCVPISNHLYFYWYRQILGQKVEFLVSFYNNEISEKSEIFDDQFSVERPDGSNFTLKIRSTKLEDSAMYFCASRSIEDYGYTFGSGTRLTVV.

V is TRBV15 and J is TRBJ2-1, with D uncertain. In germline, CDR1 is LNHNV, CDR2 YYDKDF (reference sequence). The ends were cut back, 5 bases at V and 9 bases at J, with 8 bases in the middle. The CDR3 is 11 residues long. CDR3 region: CATSATGEQFF. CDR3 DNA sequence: TGTGCCACCAGCGCCACTGGTGAGCAGTTCTTC.

The CDR3: CASSGGINYGYTF. CDR3 nucleotide sequence: TGCGCCAGCAGCGGCGGGATAAACTATGGCTACACCTTC. The V and J genes are TRBV5-1 and TRBJ1-2; no definite D call. The CDR3 consists of 13 residues. Trimming took off 4 bases at V and 2 bases at J, with 9 bases between the two ends. Germline V CDR1 and CDR2: SGHRS, YFSETQ.

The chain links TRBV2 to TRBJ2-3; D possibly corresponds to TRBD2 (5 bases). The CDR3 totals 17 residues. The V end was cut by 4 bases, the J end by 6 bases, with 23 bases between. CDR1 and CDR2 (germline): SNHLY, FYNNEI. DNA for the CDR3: TGTGCCAGCAGTGGATATGGACTGGGCCACACGTTGGATACGCAGTATTTT. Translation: CASSGYGLGHTLDTQYF.

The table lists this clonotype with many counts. The CDR3 sequence is CAISEFGPANTGELFF. The CDR3 nucleotides are TGTGCCATCAGTGAATTTGGACCTGCGAACACCGGGGAGCTGTTTTTT. This chain connects TRBV10-3 to TRBJ2-2, with no clear D. Germline-derived CDR1 and CDR2 are ENHRY and SYGVKD. V was cut by 3 bases and J by 0 bases, with 11 bases left in between. The length of the CDR3 is 16 residues.

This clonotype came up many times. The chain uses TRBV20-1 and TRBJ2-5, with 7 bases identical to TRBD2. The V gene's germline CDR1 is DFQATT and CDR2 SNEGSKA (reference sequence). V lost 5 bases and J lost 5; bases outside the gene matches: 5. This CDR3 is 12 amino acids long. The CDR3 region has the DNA TGCAGTGCTGTTGGGGGGGGGGAGACCCAGTACTTC. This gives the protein CSAVGGGETQYF.

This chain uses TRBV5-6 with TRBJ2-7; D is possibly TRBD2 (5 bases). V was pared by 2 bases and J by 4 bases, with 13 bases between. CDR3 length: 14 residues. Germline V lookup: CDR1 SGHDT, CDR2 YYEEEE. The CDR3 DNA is TGTGCCAGCAGCTTCGGGAATAATTTGTACGAGCAGTACTTC. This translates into CASSFGNNLYEQYF.

DNA for the CDR3: TGTGCCACCAGTGACTGGGACAGAAACTATGGCTACACCTTC. The encoded protein is CATSDWDRNYGYTF. The chain employs TRBV24-1 and TRBJ1-2, with 7 bases identical to TRBD1. CDR3 length: 14 residues. V shed 4 bases and J 2 bases; nucleotides not matched to a gene: 3. Germline values: CDR1 KGHDR, CDR2 SFDVKD.

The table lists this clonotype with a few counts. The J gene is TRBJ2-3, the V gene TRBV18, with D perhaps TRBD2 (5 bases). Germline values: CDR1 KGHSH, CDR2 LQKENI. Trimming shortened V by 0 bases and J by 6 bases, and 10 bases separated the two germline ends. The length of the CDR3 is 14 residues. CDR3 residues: CASSPPSGDDTQYF. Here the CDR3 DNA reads TGTGCCAGCTCACCACCTTCCGGGGATGATACGCAGTATTTT.

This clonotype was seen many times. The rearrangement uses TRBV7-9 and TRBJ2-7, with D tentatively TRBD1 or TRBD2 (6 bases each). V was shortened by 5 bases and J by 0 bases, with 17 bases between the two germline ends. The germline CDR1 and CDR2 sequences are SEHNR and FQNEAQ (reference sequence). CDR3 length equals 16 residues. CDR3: CASSLKGGLPSYEQYF. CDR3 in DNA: TGTGCCAGCAGCCTAAAAGGGGGACTCCCCTCCTACGAGCAGTACTTC.

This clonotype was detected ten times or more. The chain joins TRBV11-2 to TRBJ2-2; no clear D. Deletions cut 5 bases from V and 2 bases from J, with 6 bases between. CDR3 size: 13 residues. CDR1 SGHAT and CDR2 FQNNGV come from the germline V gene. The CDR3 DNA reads TGTGCCAGCAGCCCCCCTAACACCGGGGAGCTGTTTTTT. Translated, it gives CASSPPNTGELFF.

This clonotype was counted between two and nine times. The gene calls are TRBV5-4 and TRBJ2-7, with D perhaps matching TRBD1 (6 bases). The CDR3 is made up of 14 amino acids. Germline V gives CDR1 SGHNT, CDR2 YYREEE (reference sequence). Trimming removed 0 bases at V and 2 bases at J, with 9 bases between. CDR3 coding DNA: TGTGCCAGCAGCTTGGACAGGGCGACCTACGAGCAGTACTTC. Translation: CASSLDRATYEQYF.

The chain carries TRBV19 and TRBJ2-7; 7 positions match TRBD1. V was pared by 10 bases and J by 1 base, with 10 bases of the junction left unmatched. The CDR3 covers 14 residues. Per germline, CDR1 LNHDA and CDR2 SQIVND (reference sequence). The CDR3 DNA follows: TGTGCCACCTCTCCCGGACAGGTATCCTACGAGCAGTACTTC. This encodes CATSPGQVSYEQYF.

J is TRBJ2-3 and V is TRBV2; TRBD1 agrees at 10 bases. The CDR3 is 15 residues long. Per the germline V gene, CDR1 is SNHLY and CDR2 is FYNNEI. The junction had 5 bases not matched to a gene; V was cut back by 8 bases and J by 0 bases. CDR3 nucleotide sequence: TGTGCCAGCTGCCGGGACAGGGGTAGCACAGATACGCAGTATTTT. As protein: CASCRDRGSTDTQYF. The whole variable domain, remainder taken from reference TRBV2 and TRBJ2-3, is EPEVTQTPSHQVTQMGQEVILRCVPISNHLYFYWYRQILGQKVEFLVSFYNNEISEKSEIFDDQFSVERPDGSNFTLKIRSTKLEDSAMYFCASCRDRGSTDTQYFGPGTRLTVL.

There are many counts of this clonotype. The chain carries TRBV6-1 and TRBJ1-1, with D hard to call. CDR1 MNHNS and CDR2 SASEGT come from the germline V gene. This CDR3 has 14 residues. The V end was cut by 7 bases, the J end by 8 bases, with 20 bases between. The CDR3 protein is CASIPPLSRIEAFF. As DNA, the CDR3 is TGTGCCAGCATCCCCCCCCTCAGTCGAATAGAAGCTTTCTTT.

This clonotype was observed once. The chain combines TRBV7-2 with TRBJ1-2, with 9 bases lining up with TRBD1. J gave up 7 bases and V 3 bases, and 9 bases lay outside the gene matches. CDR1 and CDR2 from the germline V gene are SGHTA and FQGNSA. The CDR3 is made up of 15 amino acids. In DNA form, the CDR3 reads TGTGCCAGCAGCTTGACGGGACAGGGAGGGGGTGGCTACACCTTC. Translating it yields CASSLTGQGGGGYTF.

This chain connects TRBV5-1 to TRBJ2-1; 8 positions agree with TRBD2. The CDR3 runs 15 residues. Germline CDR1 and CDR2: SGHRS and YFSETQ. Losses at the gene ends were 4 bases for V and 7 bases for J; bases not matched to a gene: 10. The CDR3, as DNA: TGCGCCAGCAGCATCTTGGCGGGGGGAGGGAATGAGCAGTTCTTC. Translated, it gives CASSILAGGGNEQFF.